This T cell receptor beta chain comes out of a study of control samples from healthy donors and cancer patients. Clones were read by immunoSEQ multiplex PCR, and TCRdb kept only the in-frame ones, dropping some. Of about 160,000 clones listed, roughly 89% are singletons. Germline CDR1 and CDR2: SGHTS and YDEGEE. With 1 base removed from V and 0 bases from J, the gap between germline ends came to 8 bases. This CDR3 spans 15 amino acids. Sequencing used blood. The V and J genes are TRBV5-8 and TRBJ2-1; no clear D gene. This receptor was identified in a man aged 30 to 39 in good health. In DNA, the CDR3 is TGTGCCAGCAGCTTGCGAACCCTCTCCTACAATGAGCAGTTCTTC. Its protein product is CASSLRTLSYNEQFF.